This T cell receptor beta chain was sequenced for a study of Ad26.COV2.S vaccination and SARS-CoV-2 variants. As concerns this clone: Antigen unknown.

Notes on the study in general: Those who received vaccine or placebo ended up with similar non-spike TCR breadth. Relative to placebo recipients, vaccine recipients exhibited elevated spike-specific TCR breadth.

After removal of 7 bases from V and 6 bases from J, the junction contained 5 bases not matched to a gene. Germline loops: CDR1 MDHEN, CDR2 SYDVKM. The CDR3 totals 14 residues. Treatment denoted: some 20 received Ad26.COV2.S at low or high dose, single or two shots; about five received placebo; per-sample allocation not given. Vaccine and placebo recipients were sampled on day 63 after the first injection. Clones were sequenced by immunoSEQ multiplex PCR, and TCRdb holds only the in-frame ones, with some missing. This table has approximately 450,000 clones, approximately 90% appearing once. The genes are TRBV28 and TRBJ2-1, with 11 nucleotides matching TRBD2. Here the sequenced sample was peripheral blood, taken in a trial of Ad26.COV2.S vaccine versus placebo. This receptor was taken from a person between 18 and 60 years old who received the Ad26.COV2.S COVID-19 vaccine or a placebo. This CDR3 is CASILAGGLNEQFF. CDR3 bases: TGTGCCAGCATCCTAGCGGGAGGTCTCAATGAGCAGTTCTTC. The whole variable domain, remainder taken from reference TRBV28 and TRBJ2-1, is DVKVTQSSRYLVKRTGEKVFLECVQDMDHENMFWYRQDPGLGLRLIYFSYDVKMKEKGDIPEGYSVSREKKERFSLILESASTNQTSMYLCASILAGGLNEQFFGPGTRLTVL.